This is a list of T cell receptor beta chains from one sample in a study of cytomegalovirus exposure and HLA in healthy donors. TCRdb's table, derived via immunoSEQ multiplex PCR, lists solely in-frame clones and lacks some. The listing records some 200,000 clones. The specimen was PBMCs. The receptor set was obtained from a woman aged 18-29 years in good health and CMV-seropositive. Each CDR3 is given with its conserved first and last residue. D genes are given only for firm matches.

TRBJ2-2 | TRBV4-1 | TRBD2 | TGCGCCAGCAGGTCGACTAGCGGGAGGAACACCGGGGAGCTGTTTTTT | CASRSTSGRNTGELFF
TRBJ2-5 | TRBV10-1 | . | TGCGCCAGCAGTGAGTCGACAAGTCAAGAGACCCAGTACTTC | CASSESTSQETQYF
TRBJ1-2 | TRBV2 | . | TGTGCCAGCAGTGGAAAAAGGGACACTAACTATGGCTACACCTTC | CASSGKRDTNYGYTF
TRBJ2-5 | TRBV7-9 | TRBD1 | TGTGCCAGCAGCTTAGACGGGACAGTCCAAGAGACCCAGTACTTC | CASSLDGTVQETQYF
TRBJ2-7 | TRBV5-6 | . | TGTGCCAGCAGCTTGGGATTCCCTCGGGGGGAGCAGTACTTC | CASSLGFPRGEQYF
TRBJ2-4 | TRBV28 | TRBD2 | TGTGCCAGCAGTTTTCGCGGGAGGGGCAGAAACATTCAGTACTTC | CASSFRGRGRNIQYF
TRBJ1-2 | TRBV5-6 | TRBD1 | TGTGCCAGCAGCCCGTCCCAGGGGGCCTATGGCTACACCTTC | CASSPSQGAYGYTF
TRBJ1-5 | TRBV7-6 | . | TGTGCCAGCAGCTTATCGGGAAACAATCAGCCCCAGCATTTT | CASSLSGNNQPQHF
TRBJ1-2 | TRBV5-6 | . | TGTGCCAGCAGCTTTGGGGGGGCCCAAGGTGGCTACACCTTC | CASSFGGAQGGYTF
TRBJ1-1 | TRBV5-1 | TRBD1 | TGCGCCAGCAGCCCGGGACAGGTAGCCACTGAAGCTTTCTTT | CASSPGQVATEAFF
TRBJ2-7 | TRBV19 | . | TGTGCCAGTAGCCCGGGACACCTCTCCTACGAGCAGTACTTT | CASSPGHLSYEQYF
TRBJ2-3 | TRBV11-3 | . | TGTGCCAGCAGCCCCTATCCCAGCACAGATACGCAGTATTTT | CASSPYPSTDTQYF
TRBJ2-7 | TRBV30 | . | TGTGCCTGCGGGAGTAGTGTGACCTACGAGCAGTACTTC | CACGSSVTYEQYF
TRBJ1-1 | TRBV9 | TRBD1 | TGTGCCAGCAGCGTAGTTGCAGGGGGCTGGACTGAAGCTTTCTTT | CASSVVAGGWTEAFF
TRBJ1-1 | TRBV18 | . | TGTGCCAGCTCACCTTCCCTTGAAGCTTTCTTT | CASSPSLEAFF
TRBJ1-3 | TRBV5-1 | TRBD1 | TGCGCCAGCAGCTGGGGGGGACAGGGCCTAACCCAGACCGGGAACACCATATATTTT | CASSWGGQGLTQTGNTIYF
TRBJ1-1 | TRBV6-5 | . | TGTGCCAGCAGTTATCTGCGGGTACTGAACACTGAAGCTTTCTTT | CASSYLRVLNTEAFF
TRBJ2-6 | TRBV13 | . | TGTGCCAGCAGCTCCACCTCCCCGACACCGGGACATCTCTCTGGGGCCAACGTCCTGACTTTC | CASSSTSPTPGHLSGANVLTF
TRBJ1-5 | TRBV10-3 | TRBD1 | TGTGCCATCAGTCAGGACAGGGTCAATCAGCCCCAGCATTTT | CAISQDRVNQPQHF
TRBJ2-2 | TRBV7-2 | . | TGTGCCAGCAGCCGGGAAACCGGCGGGGAGCTGTTTTTT | CASSRETGGELFF
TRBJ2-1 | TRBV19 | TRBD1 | TGTGCCAGTAGCCCAATACCGGGACAGGGGGCCGATGAGCAGTTCTTC | CASSPIPGQGADEQFF
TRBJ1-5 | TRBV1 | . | TGCACCAGCAGCCACCTGGGGGCAGGGGAGAATCAGCCCCAGCATTTT | CTSSHLGAGENQPQHF
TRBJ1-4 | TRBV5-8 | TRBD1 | TGTGCCAGCAGCCCGCGGCCAGGGACAGCTAATGAAAAACTGTTTTTT | CASSPRPGTANEKLFF
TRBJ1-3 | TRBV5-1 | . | TGCGCCAGCAGCTGGGGGGGCCAGGGGACTGGAAACACCATATATTTT | CASSWGGQGTGNTIYF
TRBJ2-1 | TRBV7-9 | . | TGTGCCAGCAGTTTTCAGCGATTCACCTACAATGAGCAGTTCTTC | CASSFQRFTYNEQFF
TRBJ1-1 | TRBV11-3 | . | TGTGCCAGCAGCCCAGGGGTGTACACTGAAGCTTTCTTT | CASSPGVYTEAFF
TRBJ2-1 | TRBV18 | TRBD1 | TGTGCCAGCTCTCCCGGGACAGGGGGCGATGAGCAGTTCTTC | CASSPGTGGDEQFF
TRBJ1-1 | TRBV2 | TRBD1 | TGTGCCAGCAGTGAAGTTTACAGGGGGCGATGGACTGAAGCTTTCTTT | CASSEVYRGRWTEAFF